This TCR beta chain was captured in a study of T-cell memory formation after mild COVID-19 (dated by TCRdb to the early 2020s). Turning to the overall study: Most TCR sequence clusters were specific to one of the two donors. In two donors, T-cell clones that expanded and contracted after mild COVID-19 were followed by sequencing TCRalpha and TCRbeta repertoires longitudinally. The cohort comprised two young, previously healthy adult volunteers, one female and one male.

Ficoll-Paque density gradient centrifugation was used to isolate PBMCs. Broad study findings and their caveats: Some responding clones were found in pre-infection memory, which suggests that pre-existing cross-reactive memory T cells took part in the SARS-CoV-2 response. Only a couple of mild cases were covered in the study, and larger cohorts including severe cases with pre-infection samples were considered necessary. SARS-CoV-2 specificity was not confirmed for the second-wave clones peaking on day 37. Balanced CD4/CD8 phenotypes were observed for clones contracting from day 15 to 85, whereas a bias towards CD4+ was observed for a second wave of clones expanding from day 15 to 37. Contracting CD4+ clones appeared mostly in the CM and EM memory subsets, whereas CD8+ clones were enriched in EMRA.

Instrument on record: Illumina NovaSeq 6000. Using 5'RACE with constant-segment primers, TCRalpha and TCRbeta cDNA libraries were constructed, with sample barcodes and unique molecular identifiers added in the process. RNA was extracted from every sample with Trizol reagent. Libraries were amplified in two PCR steps, with a second sample barcode and Illumina TruSeq adapters added in the second step. Sequencing of the libraries was done on an Illumina NovaSeq, producing 2 x 150 bp paired-end reads. The published analysis was carried out like this. Demultiplexing of reads and collapsing into UMI-guided consensus sequences were performed with migec v1.2.7. Using mixcr v2.1.11, UMI consensuses were aligned to TRA and TRB V and J templates and then assembled into clonotypes. A clonotype was counted as expanded or contracted only if both edgeR and NoisET called the change significant, with noise models trained on biological replicates. edgeR calls used a false discovery rate-adjusted p below 0.01 and a log2 fold-change threshold of 1. As an exploratory analysis of dynamics, PCA with hierarchical clustering was applied to max-normalized trajectories of the 1000 most abundant clonotypes. Separately sequenced CD4+ and CD8+ repertoires were used to assign a CD4 or CD8 phenotype to each responding clone. The raw public data were reprocessed by TCRdb itself: fastp quality trimming at Q25, MiXCR clonotype calling, in-frame beta chains only. Identical CDR3 proteins give one entry, which carries the most common genes and DNA. What appears here as the V and J calls and clone size reflects TCRdb's work, not the paper's. This sample lists just over 60,000 distinct CDR3 sequences; around 10% were detected once. The ten largest clones capture around 1.1% of the sample.

V is reduced by 4 bases and J by 0 bases, leaving a spacing of 10 bases between them. The germline V gene (reference sequence) yields LGHDT for CDR1 and YNNKEL for CDR2. The CDR3 runs 15 residues from the cysteine to the phenylalanine. The only DNA kept is the CDR3, 45 bases in frame from the first base. This clonotype has at least ten counts. Its specific antigen is unknown. No qualities accompany the bases; no much larger clone lies one base away. The clonotype was recovered from a man aged 18 to 29 who had mild COVID-19 (a few samples of this study predate the infection). The sample titles of this study are shuffled in the database, so cell type and time point are left out; the donor was told from shared clones. Recombination linked TRBV3-1 to TRBJ1-5; the D segment cannot be called with confidence. Sequencing was done on a sample of PBMCs or a T cell subset sorted from them (not recorded which). The nucleotide sequence is TGTGCCAGCAGCCCGGGAGTGAATAGCAATCAGCCCCAGCATTTT. It translates to CASSPGVNSNQPQHF.